Shown below are 8 T cell receptor beta chains from a single sample sequenced in a study of T-cell reconstitution after alpha-beta-depleted transplantation in children. Using unique molecular identifiers, the investigators prepared the TCRbeta library. TCRdb independently ran MiXCR on the PCR reads; one entry per CDR3 protein. The profile shows 25,000 to 35,000 distinct CDR3 sequences, 5.5% to 7% of them singletons. No antigen is known for these receptors. Study-level findings and limits: Two months or so post-transplant, alpha-beta T cells reportedly derived from several hundred expanded graft clones.

The source material was peripheral blood, sampled 60 days after TCRalphabeta/CD19-depleted stem cell transplant. These receptors all stem from a child under three years old who had a stem cell transplant for acute myeloid leukemia, so the T cells may come from the graft donor.

This clonotype was observed many times. The DNA of the CDR3 is TGTGCCGTACTGGGAGTTACTAACTATGGCTACACCTTC. Amino acid sequence: CAVLGVTNYGYTF. The chain uses TRBV12-3 or TRBV12-4 and TRBJ1-2; D call uncertain. This CDR3 spans 13 amino acids. Trimming removed 11 bases from V and 0 bases from J, with 13 bases in between.

This clonotype was seen many times. The rearrangement links TRBV5-6 to TRBJ2-1; D gene uncertain. Germline V gene lookup returns CDR1 SGHDT and CDR2 YYEEEE. This CDR3 comprises 14 residues. V lost 6 bases to trimming and J lost 0 bases, with 10 bases between them. The DNA for the CDR3 is TGTGCCAGCACCCTGATGGACTCCTACAATGAGCAGTTCTTC. Translating gives CASTLMDSYNEQFF.

This clonotype was observed at least ten times. J is TRBJ2-7 and V is TRBV11-2; D unclear. Germline V gene data show CDR1 as SGHAT and CDR2 as FQNNGV. The CDR3 contains 14 residues. V dropped 1 base and J dropped 0 bases, with 7 bases sitting between them. The CDR3 protein is CASSLAGRSYEQYF. CDR3 sequence (DNA): TGTGCCAGCAGCTTAGCCGGCCGCTCCTACGAGCAGTACTTC.

This clonotype came up many times. The chain couples TRBV6-2 or TRBV6-3 to TRBJ2-1; 7 bases map to TRBD2. The germline gives CDR1 MNHEY, CDR2 SVGEGT. The CDR3 sequence is 14 residues long. With V trimmed by 4 bases and J by 2 bases, 2 bases remained unmatched. CDR3 nucleotide sequence: TGTGCCAGCAGTTGGGGGGGACCCTACAATGAGCAGTTCTTC. It codes for CASSWGGPYNEQFF.

The sample holds many counts of this clonotype. CDR3 loop: CASSVDSTDTQYF. CDR3 sequence (DNA): TGTGCCAGCAGTGTAGACAGCACAGATACGCAGTATTTT. The rearrangement joins TRBV12-3 or TRBV12-4 to TRBJ2-3; D call uncertain. The CDR3 loop spans 13 amino acids. V lost 5 bases, J lost 0 bases, and 6 bases lay in between.

This clonotype was seen ten or more times. The V gene is TRBV7-2, the J gene TRBJ2-3, with 7 bases lining up with TRBD1. Germline V gene sequence: CDR1 SGHTA, CDR2 FQGNSA. The CDR3 runs 15 residues. The V segment lost 2 bases and the J segment 4 bases; nucleotides outside the gene matches: 6. The CDR3 protein is CASSLFPQGADTQYF. The CDR3 DNA follows: TGTGCCAGCAGCTTATTCCCCCAGGGGGCAGATACGCAGTATTTT.

V usage is TRBV7-6 and J usage is TRBJ2-5; 15 bases are shared with TRBD2. CDR1 is SGHVS and CDR2 is FNYEAQ in the germline V gene. The V and J ends lost 1 base and 4 bases, in that order; junction bases with no gene match: 7. This CDR3 comprises 18 residues. CDR3 in DNA: TGTGCCAGCAGCTTAGGGACTAGCGGGGGGGCCTTAGGAGAGACCCAGTACTTC. Its protein is CASSLGTSGGALGETQYF.

This clonotype has at least ten counts. The J gene is TRBJ2-5, the V gene TRBV7-2, with D hard to call. The CDR3 runs 14 residues. Germline V gene sequence: CDR1 SGHTA, CDR2 FQGNSA. V lost 6 bases to trimming and J lost 1 base, with 12 bases between them. This chain's CDR3 is CASRNFSPQETQYF. In DNA form, the CDR3 reads TGTGCCAGCAGGAACTTCAGTCCCCAAGAGACCCAGTACTTC.